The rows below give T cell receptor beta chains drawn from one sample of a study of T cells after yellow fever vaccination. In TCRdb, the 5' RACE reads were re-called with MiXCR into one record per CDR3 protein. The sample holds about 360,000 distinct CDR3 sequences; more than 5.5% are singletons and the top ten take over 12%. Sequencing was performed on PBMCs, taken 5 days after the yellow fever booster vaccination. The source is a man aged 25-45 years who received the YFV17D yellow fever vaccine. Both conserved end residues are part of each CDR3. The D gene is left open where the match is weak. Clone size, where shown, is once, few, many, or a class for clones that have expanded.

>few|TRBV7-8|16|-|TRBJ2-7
TGTGCCAGCAGCTTAGAGAACGGAGTGGTCAGTGGCGAGCAGTACTTC
CASSLENGVVSGEQYF
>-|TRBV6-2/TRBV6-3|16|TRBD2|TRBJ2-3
TGTGCCAGCAGTTTGACTAGCGGGGTCGTTTTAAATACGCAGTATTTT
CASSLTSGVVLNTQYF
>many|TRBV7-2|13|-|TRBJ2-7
TGTGCCAGCAGCCTTCCGGACCATTACGAGCAGTACTTC
CASSLPDHYEQYF
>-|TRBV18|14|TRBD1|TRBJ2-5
TGTGCCAGCTCAGTTCCGGGACAGCAAGAGACCCAGTACTTC
CASSVPGQQETQYF
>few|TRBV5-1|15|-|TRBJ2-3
TGCGCCAGCAGCTTGGAAGCGCAGGGGACAGATACGCAGTATTTT
CASSLEAQGTDTQYF
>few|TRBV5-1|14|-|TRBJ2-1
TGCGCCAGCAGCTTGGAGGTGGAGGGGGTCGAGCAGTTCTTC
CASSLEVEGVEQFF
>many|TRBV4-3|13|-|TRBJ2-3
TGCGCCAGCAGCCAAGATCCGACAGATACGCAGTATTTT
CASSQDPTDTQYF
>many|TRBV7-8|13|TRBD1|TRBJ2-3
TGTGCCAGCAGCTACATGCAGGGGGACACGCAGTATTTT
CASSYMQGDTQYF
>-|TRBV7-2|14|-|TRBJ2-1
TGTGCCAGCAGGAGCGTGAGGCCCTACAATGAGCAGTTCTTC
CASRSVRPYNEQFF
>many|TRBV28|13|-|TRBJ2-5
TGTGCCAGCAGTTTGCCAGTCCAAGAGACCCAGTACTTC
CASSLPVQETQYF
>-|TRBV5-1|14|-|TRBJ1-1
TGCGCCAGCAGCCCCTCCGCAGGGAACACTGAAGCTTTCTTT
CASSPSAGNTEAFF
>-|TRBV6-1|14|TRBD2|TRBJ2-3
TGTGCAACCAGCGGGAGGGCCGTCACAGATACGCAGTATTTT
CATSGRAVTDTQYF
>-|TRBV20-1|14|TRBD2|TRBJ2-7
TGCAGTGCCTTGACTAGCGCCCGCGGCTACGAGCAGTACTTC
CSALTSARGYEQYF
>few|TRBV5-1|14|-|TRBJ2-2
TGCGCCAGCACCGGGACCCAGAACACCGGGGAGCTGTTTTTT
CASTGTQNTGELFF